A single sample is the source of the 16 T cell receptor beta chains below, sequenced in a study of early T cells in non-severe SARS-CoV-2 infection. TCRdb used MiXCR to reprocess the 5' RACE reads, holding one entry per CDR3 protein. This sample has 30,000 or so distinct CDR3 sequences, with roughly 5.4% found just once. What was sequenced was whole blood. Source of these receptors: an adult who was a healthcare worker with PCR-confirmed SARS-CoV-2 infection or an uninfected control (not recorded which).

In this sample, this clonotype turned up many times. This sequence joins TRBV6-6 and TRBJ2-3, with 13 bases matching TRBD2. This CDR3 comprises 15 residues. V lost 6 bases and J lost 4; bases outside the gene matches: 4. The germline V gene encodes CDR1 MNHNY and CDR2 SVGAGI (reference sequence). CDR3 in amino acids: CASSRTSGRADTQYF. For the CDR3, the DNA is TGTGCCAGCAGCCGGACTAGCGGGAGAGCAGATACGCAGTATTTT.

This clonotype showed up just a few times. This sequence joins TRBV20-1 and TRBJ2-5; D unresolved. CDR1 is DFQATT, CDR2 SNEGSKA, per germline (reference sequence). This CDR3 spans 13 amino acids. V lost 3 bases, J lost 5 bases, and 13 bases lay in between. The CDR3 nucleotides read TGCAGTGCTAGCCATAATGTCGGTGAGACCCAGTACTTC. It codes for CSASHNVGETQYF.

At least ten counts were recorded for this clonotype. In DNA form, the CDR3 reads TGTGCCAGCAGCCGGGGGACAGATTCACCCCTCCACTTT. Its translation is CASSRGTDSPLHF. The chain has TRBV3-1 and TRBJ1-6; 7 bases are a match to TRBD1. There are 13 residues in the CDR3. Germline V gene data show CDR1 as LGHDT and CDR2 as YNNKEL (reference sequence). J lost 8 bases, V lost 4 bases, and 2 bases had no gene match.

This clonotype was counted at least ten times. This rearrangement joins TRBV27 to TRBJ2-7, with a possible D match to TRBD1 (6 bases). V shed 7 bases and J shed 3 bases, with 22 bases lying between them. Germline V gene lookup returns CDR1 MNHEY and CDR2 SMNVEV (reference sequence). The CDR3 has 16 amino acids. The CDR3 DNA follows: TGTGCCAGCACCCTTATCTCCGTTCAGGGGATCTACGAGCAGTACTTC. Translation: CASTLISVQGIYEQYF.

V and J are TRBV24-1 and TRBJ2-1, with 11 bases fitting TRBD1. Germline V gene sequence: CDR1 KGHDR, CDR2 SFDVKD. The CDR3 runs 16 residues. J lost 5 bases, V lost 5 bases, and 7 bases had no gene match. This CDR3 reads CATSAHGTGGNNEQFF. The CDR3 DNA reads TGTGCCACCAGTGCCCACGGGACAGGGGGAAACAATGAGCAGTTCTTC.

This clonotype has at least ten counts. J is TRBJ2-3 and V is TRBV6-5; weak D call: TRBD1 (6 bases). The CDR3 contains 15 residues. Trimming took off 6 bases at V and 0 bases at J, with 13 bases between the two ends. In germline, CDR1 is MNHEY, CDR2 SVGAGI. CDR3 DNA sequence: TGTGCCAGCAGACCAACAGGGTCTAGCACAGATACGCAGTATTTT. Protein: CASRPTGSSTDTQYF.

This clonotype came up many times. V is TRBV19 and J is TRBJ2-7, with 13 nucleotides matching TRBD2. V gave up 5 bases and J gave up 2 bases; unmatched junction bases: 0. The CDR3 is 14 residues long. In germline, CDR1 is LNHDA, CDR2 SQIVND (reference sequence). The CDR3 loop is CASSGTSGAYEQYF. For the CDR3, the DNA is TGTGCCAGTAGTGGGACTAGCGGGGCCTACGAGCAGTACTTC. The full variable domain, completed using reference TRBV19 and TRBJ2-7, is DGGITQSPKYLFRKEGQNVTLSCEQNLNHDAMYWYRQDPGQGLRLIYYSQIVNDFQKGDIAEGYSVSREKKESFPLTVTSAQKNPTAFYLCASSGTSGAYEQYFGPGTRLTVT.

This clonotype was picked up many times. V usage is TRBV6-5 and J usage is TRBJ1-1, with 9 bases that match TRBD1. CDR1 and CDR2 (germline): MNHEY, SVGAGI. V lost 5 bases to trimming and J lost 5 bases; unmatched junction nucleotides: 3. CDR3 length: 13 residues. The CDR3: CASSTGGSTEAFF. Written as DNA, the CDR3 is TGTGCCAGCAGTACAGGGGGCTCAACTGAAGCTTTCTTT.

There are many counts of this clonotype. The chain has TRBV2 and TRBJ2-1, with TRBD2 identical over 9 bases. Per the germline V gene, CDR1 is SNHLY and CDR2 is FYNNEI. Trimming removed 6 bases from V and 10 bases from J; junction bases left unmatched: 16. There are 16 residues in the CDR3. CDR3 sequence: CASSPRLAALQWEQFF. The CDR3 nucleotides read TGTGCCAGCAGCCCTAGACTAGCGGCGTTACAATGGGAGCAGTTCTTC.

This clonotype came up a few times. This sequence may be a read error, since a much larger clone differs from it by one base. This rearrangement joins TRBV20-1 to TRBJ2-1; 9 nucleotides agree with TRBD2. From germline, CDR1 is DFQATT and CDR2 SNEGSKA (reference sequence). The CDR3 has 14 amino acids. With 6 bases clipped from V and 8 bases from J, the junction kept 11 bases outside the gene matches. The DNA of the CDR3 is TGCAGTGCCACCGGGACTAGCAGAGGCGATGAGCAGTTCTTC. It is translated as CSATGTSRGDEQFF.

The sample holds a few counts of this clonotype. The chain employs TRBV4-2 and TRBJ2-1; D perhaps matches TRBD1 (5 bases). CDR1 LGHNA and CDR2 YNFKEQ come from the germline V gene. The length of the CDR3 is 15 residues. V shed 4 bases and J shed 5 bases, with 15 bases lying between them. The CDR3 reads CASSPRQITNNEQFF. The CDR3 nucleotides read TGTGCCAGCAGCCCGCGACAGATTACTAACAATGAGCAGTTCTTC.

This clonotype was seen ten or more times. The chain combines TRBV6-5 with TRBJ2-1, with D perhaps TRBD1 or TRBD2 (5 bases each). V was clipped by 2 bases and J by 11 bases, with 13 bases between them. CDR3 length: 13 amino acids. CDR1 and CDR2 (germline): MNHEY, SVGAGI. The CDR3 sequence: CASSYLWGSQQFF. The CDR3 DNA follows: TGTGCCAGCAGTTACCTTTGGGGGAGTCAGCAGTTCTTC.

The chain carries TRBV20-1 and TRBJ1-1, with 8 nucleotides matching TRBD1. V shed 4 bases and J 3 bases; nucleotides not matched to a gene: 7. The CDR3 runs 14 residues. Germline assignment: CDR1 DFQATT and CDR2 SNEGSKA (reference sequence). CDR3 region: CSAIPTGGDTEAFF. In nucleotides, the CDR3 is TGCAGTGCTATCCCTACAGGGGGGGACACTGAAGCTTTCTTT.

The table lists this clonotype with a few counts. CDR3: CAISEGGLAVPQHEQYF. CDR3 coding DNA: TGTGCCATCAGTGAGGGCGGCCTAGCGGTCCCGCAGCACGAGCAGTACTTC. The genes are TRBV10-3 and TRBJ2-7; 7 positions agree with TRBD2. V dropped 2 bases and J dropped 5; count of bases not matched to a gene: 15. CDR3 size: 17 residues. Per the germline V gene, CDR1 is ENHRY and CDR2 is SYGVKD.

The J gene is TRBJ2-3, the V gene TRBV2; possibly TRBD2 for D (7 bases). In germline, CDR1 is SNHLY, CDR2 FYNNEI. This CDR3 contains 15 residues. V was cut by 6 bases and J by 5 bases, with 18 bases left in between. CDR3 bases: TGTGCCAGCAGCGCAGATCGGGGAGGGGGAGATACGCAGTATTTT. Its protein is CASSADRGGGDTQYF.

This clonotype was found many times. The chain uses TRBV14 and TRBJ1-5; TRBD1 matches 9 bases. CDR1 and CDR2 from the germline V gene are SGHDN and FVKESK. CDR3 size: 15 residues. After removal of 4 bases from V and 6 bases from J, the junction contained 7 bases not matched to a gene. The CDR3, as DNA: TGTGCCAGCAGCCTAGGGACAGGGCCAAGTCAGCCCCAGCATTTT. Translating gives CASSLGTGPSQPQHF. The full variable domain, its missing parts supplied by reference TRBV14 and TRBJ1-5, is EAGVTQFPSHSVIEKGQTVTLRCDPISGHDNLYWYRRVMGKEIKFLLHFVKESKQDESGMPNNRFLAERTGGTYSTLKVQPAELEDSGVYFCASSLGTGPSQPQHFGDGTRLSIL.